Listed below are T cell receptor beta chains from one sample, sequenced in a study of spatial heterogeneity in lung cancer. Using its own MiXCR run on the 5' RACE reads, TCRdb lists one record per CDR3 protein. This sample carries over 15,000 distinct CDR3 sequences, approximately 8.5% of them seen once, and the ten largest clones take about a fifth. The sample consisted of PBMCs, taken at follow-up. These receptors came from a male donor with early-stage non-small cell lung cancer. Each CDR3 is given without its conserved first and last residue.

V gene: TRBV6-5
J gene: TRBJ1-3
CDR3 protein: ASSYPPADRVGNTIY

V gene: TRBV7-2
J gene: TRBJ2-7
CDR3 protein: ASTYSWEAAEQY

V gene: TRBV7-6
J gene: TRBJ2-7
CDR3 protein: ASSLGGLEQY

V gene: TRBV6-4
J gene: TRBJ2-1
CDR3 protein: ASSDAAGPSYNEQF

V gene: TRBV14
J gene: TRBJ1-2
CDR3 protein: ASSEAGVYGYT

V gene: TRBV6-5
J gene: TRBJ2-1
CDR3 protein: ASSRASSLYNEQF

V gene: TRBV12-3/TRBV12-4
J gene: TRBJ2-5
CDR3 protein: ASSFSGIVKTQY

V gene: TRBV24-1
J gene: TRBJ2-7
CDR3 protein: ATGGQQLVTEY

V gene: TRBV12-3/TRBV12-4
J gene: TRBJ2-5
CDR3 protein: ASSLSGGGETQY

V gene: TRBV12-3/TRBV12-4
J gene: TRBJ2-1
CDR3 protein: ASSRDSVDEQF

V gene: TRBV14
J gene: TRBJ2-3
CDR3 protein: ASSPRTRTDTQY

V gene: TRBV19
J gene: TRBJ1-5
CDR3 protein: ASSIEEGGEPQH

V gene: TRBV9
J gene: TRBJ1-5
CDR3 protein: ASSVAEGSNQPQH

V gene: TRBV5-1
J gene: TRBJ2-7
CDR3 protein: ASSLGVGDRPYEQY

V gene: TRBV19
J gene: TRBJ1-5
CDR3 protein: ASSMGGNQPQH

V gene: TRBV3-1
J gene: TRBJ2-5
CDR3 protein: ASSRIGQGPGAQY

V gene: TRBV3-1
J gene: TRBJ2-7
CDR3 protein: ASSPAVGVYEQY

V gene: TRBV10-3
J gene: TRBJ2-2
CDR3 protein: AISDSGQHNTGELF

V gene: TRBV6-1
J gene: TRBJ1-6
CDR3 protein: ASSVEGFYSPLH

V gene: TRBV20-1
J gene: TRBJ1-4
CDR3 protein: SASQYGTGQGKLF

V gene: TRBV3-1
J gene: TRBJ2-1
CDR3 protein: ASTRGLAGNNEQF

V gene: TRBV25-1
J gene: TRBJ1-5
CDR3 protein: ASSGGHLSNQPQH

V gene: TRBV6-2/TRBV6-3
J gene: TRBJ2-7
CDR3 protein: ASRETRYEQY